A single sample is the source of the 20 T cell receptor beta chains below, sequenced in a study of blood T cell repertoires in COVID-19. Here immunoSEQ multiplex PCR was the method, and the copy in TCRdb shows in-frame clones only, minus some. The sample comprises 85,000 to 100,000 clones, about 82% of which are singletons, and over 10% rests with the top ten. The material sequenced was peripheral blood. The receptor source for this set is a woman aged 60-70 years in a cohort sampled during active or convalescent COVID-19.

The chain combines TRBV6-1 with TRBJ1-2; D possibly corresponds to TRBD1 (5 bases). This CDR3 comprises 15 residues. V lost 2 bases to trimming and J lost 1 base, with 11 bases between them. Germline loops: CDR1 MNHNS, CDR2 SASEGT. This CDR3 is CASSEFGGSNYGYTF. The CDR3 DNA reads TGTGCCAGCAGTGAATTCGGGGGAAGTAACTATGGCTACACCTTC.

This clone has just one count. This chain connects TRBV18 to TRBJ2-1, with 11 bases matching TRBD2. The J segment lost 6 bases and the V segment lost 6 bases, leaving 16 bases of the junction unmatched. The CDR3 runs to 18 residues. Germline-derived CDR1 and CDR2 are KGHSH and LQKENI. Here the CDR3 reads CASSNRGSGLAAANEQFF. CDR3 DNA: TGTGCCAGCTCGAACCGGGGATCGGGACTAGCGGCGGCCAATGAGCAGTTCTTC.

The chain is built from TRBV6-6 and TRBJ1-1, with D perhaps matching TRBD1 (6 bases). Trimming left V 2 bases short and J 5 bases short, with 9 bases between. The CDR3 consists of 13 residues. Germline-derived CDR1 and CDR2 are MNHNY and SVGAGI (reference sequence). Here the CDR3 DNA reads TGTGCCAGCAGTTACCGGCAGGGGACTGAAGCTTTCTTT. Translating it yields CASSYRQGTEAFF.

The chain uses TRBV11-1 and TRBJ1-1; maybe TRBD1 (5 bases). Looked up from germline, CDR1 is SGHAT and CDR2 is FQDESV (reference sequence). V lost 4 bases and J 6 bases, leaving 21 bases between the germline ends. The CDR3 contains 16 residues. CDR3 DNA sequence: TGTGCCAGCAGCTGGCCTCGCGGGACTCGGGCTCCTGAAGCTTTCTTT. Its translation is CASSWPRGTRAPEAFF. The entire variable domain, with the rest obtained from reference TRBV11-1 and TRBJ1-1, is as follows: EAEVAQSPRYKITEKSQAVAFWCDPISGHATLYWYRQILGQGPELLVQFQDESVVDDSQLPKDRFSAERLKGVDSTLKIQPAELGDSAMYLCASSWPRGTRAPEAFFGQGTRLTVV.

This chain uses TRBV28 with TRBJ1-1, with TRBD1 matching 9 bases. The trim removed 6 bases at V and 5 bases at J, leaving 10 bases unmatched. CDR3 length: 15 residues. CDR1 is MDHEN, CDR2 SYDVKM, per germline. The CDR3 DNA follows: TGTGCCAGCAGCCCACCGGGACAGGGTAGGACTGAAGCTTTCTTT. Amino acids: CASSPPGQGRTEAFF.

This chain links TRBV19 with TRBJ2-7; D is possibly TRBD1 (5 bases). The germline V gene has CDR1 LNHDA and CDR2 SQIVND (reference sequence). The V end was cut by 2 bases, the J end by 0 bases, with 8 bases between. The CDR3 length is 14 residues. The CDR3 is CASSIRGNSYEQYF. The CDR3 DNA sequence: TGTGCCAGTAGTATAAGGGGCAACTCCTACGAGCAGTACTTC.

The chain is built from TRBV27 and TRBJ2-2, with D possibly matching TRBD2 (5 bases). Trimming left V 5 bases short and J 1 base short, with 11 bases between. The CDR3 covers 15 residues. Germline V lookup: CDR1 MNHEY, CDR2 SMNVEV (reference sequence). For the CDR3, the DNA is TGTGCCAGCAGTCCCGGACTGATGAACACCGGGGAGCTGTTTTTT. Translating gives CASSPGLMNTGELFF.

In regard to this clone: This sample includes further DNA sequences coding for the same CDR3. The V gene is TRBV12-3 or TRBV12-4, the J gene TRBJ1-2, with TRBD1 matching over 8 bases. V trimming: 5 bases; J trimming: 6 bases; junction bases outside the gene matches: 2. The CDR3 runs 12 residues. The DNA for the CDR3 is TGTGCCAGCAGTCCACAGGGGGATGGCTACACCTTC. It codes for CASSPQGDGYTF.

V usage is TRBV3-1 (or the pseudogene TRBV3-2) and J usage is TRBJ1-1; the D is unclear. V gave up 2 bases and J gave up 1 base, with 5 bases separating them. Germline assignment: CDR1 LGHDT and CDR2 YNNKEL (reference sequence). This CDR3 contains 13 residues. The CDR3 sequence is CASSQMANTEAFF. CDR3 in DNA: TGTGCCAGCAGCCAAATGGCGAACACTGAAGCTTTCTTT.

The genes are TRBV18 and TRBJ1-4; 9 nucleotides line up with TRBD1. The CDR3 has 15 amino acids. With 3 bases clipped from V and 3 bases from J, the junction kept 2 bases outside the gene matches. Germline CDR1 reads KGHSH; CDR2 reads LQKENI. For the CDR3, the DNA is TGTGCCAGCTCACCCTGGACAGGGGCTAATGAAAAACTGTTTTTT. As protein: CASSPWTGANEKLFF.

V usage is TRBV10-1 and J usage is TRBJ2-1, with 7 positions matching TRBD2. Trimming cost V 5 bases and J 0 bases; bases outside gene matches: 1. The CDR3 has 14 amino acids. The V gene's germline CDR1 is WNHNN and CDR2 SYGVQD (reference sequence). The DNA for the CDR3 is TGCGCCAGCAGTAGCGGGATCTCCTACAATGAGCAGTTCTTC. Amino acid sequence: CASSSGISYNEQFF.

V usage is TRBV12-3 or TRBV12-4 and J usage is TRBJ2-3; D not certain. The CDR3 runs to 13 residues. Between the trimmed V and J ends, which lost 4 bases and 8 bases, there was a span of 13 bases. The CDR3 bases are TGTGCCAGCAGTTCGACGTCTCCGGGTACGCAGTATTTT. This gives the protein CASSSTSPGTQYF.

The chain employs TRBV11-3 and TRBJ2-2; D is possibly TRBD1 (6 bases). From germline, CDR1 is SGHNT and CDR2 YENEEA. This CDR3 is built from 17 residues. V was cut by 5 bases and J by 2 bases, with 18 bases left in between. The CDR3 loop reads CASSTYWTDQNTGELFF. For the CDR3, the DNA is TGTGCCAGCAGCACTTACTGGACAGACCAAAACACCGGGGAGCTGTTTTTT.

The chain has TRBV9 and TRBJ2-7; the match to TRBD1 covers 9 bases. The CDR3 extends over 18 amino acids. V was clipped by 1 base and J by 5 bases; unmatched bases: 16. In germline, CDR1 is SGDLS, CDR2 YYNGEE. The CDR3 protein is CASSVYSGTSTGGNEQYF. In DNA form, the CDR3 reads TGTGCCAGCAGCGTATATTCTGGTACGTCAACAGGGGGCAACGAGCAGTACTTC.

The V and J genes are TRBV3-1 (or the pseudogene TRBV3-2) and TRBJ1-6, with TRBD1 matching over 8 bases. Unmatched junction bases numbered 4, after V lost 4 bases and J lost 8 bases. CDR1 and CDR2 (germline): LGHDT, YNNKEL (reference sequence). This CDR3 comprises 14 residues. DNA for the CDR3: TGTGCCAGCAGCCCCCGGGACAGGTATTCACCCCTCCACTTT. Protein sequence: CASSPRDRYSPLHF.

The J gene is TRBJ2-7, the V gene TRBV28, with a tentative D call TRBD1 (7 bases). Germline V gene lookup returns CDR1 MDHEN and CDR2 SYDVKM. V dropped 5 bases and J dropped 4 bases, with 12 bases sitting between them. This CDR3 is 13 amino acids long. The CDR3 sequence is CASSRPGGYEQYF. CDR3 bases: TGTGCCAGCAGTCGACCAGGGGGGTACGAGCAGTACTTC.

The rearrangement uses TRBV9 and TRBJ2-7; a possible D gene is TRBD2 (5 bases). Germline values: CDR1 SGDLS, CDR2 YYNGEE. The CDR3 is 14 residues long. V gave up 2 bases and J gave up 2 bases, with 11 bases separating them. This CDR3 is CASSVWGAPYEQYF. CDR3 sequence (DNA): TGTGCCAGCAGCGTGTGGGGAGCCCCCTACGAGCAGTACTTC.

The chain recombines TRBV27 with TRBJ2-1, with 8 bases matching TRBD2. With V trimmed by 7 bases and J by 6 bases, 14 bases remained unmatched. The CDR3 runs to 16 residues. Germline lookup yields CDR1 MNHEY and CDR2 SMNVEV (reference sequence). This CDR3 is CASTPGGHLPGNEQFF. DNA for the CDR3: TGTGCCAGCACACCGGGGGGGCATCTACCGGGCAATGAGCAGTTCTTC.

The genes are TRBV5-5 and TRBJ2-7, with D unresolved. Deletions cut 5 bases from V and 2 bases from J, with 17 bases between. The CDR3 contains 15 residues. In germline, CDR1 is SGHKS, CDR2 YYEKEE (reference sequence). Here the CDR3 reads CASRRPGAATYEQYF. CDR3 DNA: TGTGCCAGCAGGAGGCCGGGTGCAGCCACCTACGAGCAGTACTTC.

The V and J genes are TRBV14 and TRBJ1-2; TRBD1 agrees at 8 bases. V dropped 4 bases and J dropped 4; count of bases not matched to a gene: 5. The CDR3 spans 14 residues. Germline V gives CDR1 SGHDN, CDR2 FVKESK. The CDR3 region has the DNA TGTGCCAGCAGCCTCCCGGGACAGGCCTATGGCTACACCTTC. This translates into CASSLPGQAYGYTF.